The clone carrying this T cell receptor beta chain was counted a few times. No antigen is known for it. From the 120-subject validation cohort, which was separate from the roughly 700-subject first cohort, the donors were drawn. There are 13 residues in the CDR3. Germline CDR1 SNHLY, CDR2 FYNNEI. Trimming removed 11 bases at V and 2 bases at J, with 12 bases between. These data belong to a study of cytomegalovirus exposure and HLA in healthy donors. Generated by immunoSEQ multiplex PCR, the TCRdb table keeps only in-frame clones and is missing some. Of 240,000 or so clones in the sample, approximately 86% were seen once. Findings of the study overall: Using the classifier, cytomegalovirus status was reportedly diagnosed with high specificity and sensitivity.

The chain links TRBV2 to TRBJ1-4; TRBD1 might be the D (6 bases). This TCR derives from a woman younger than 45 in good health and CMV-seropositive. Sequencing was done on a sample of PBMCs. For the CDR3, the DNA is TGTGCCGGGCGACAGGCTACTAATGAAAAACTGTTTTTT. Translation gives CAGRQATNEKLFF. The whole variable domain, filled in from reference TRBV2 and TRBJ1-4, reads EPEVTQTPSHQVTQMGQEVILRCVPISNHLYFYWYRQILGQKVEFLVSFYNNEISEKSEIFDDQFSVERPDGSNFTLKIRSTKLEDSAMYFCAGRQATNEKLFFGSGTQLSVL.